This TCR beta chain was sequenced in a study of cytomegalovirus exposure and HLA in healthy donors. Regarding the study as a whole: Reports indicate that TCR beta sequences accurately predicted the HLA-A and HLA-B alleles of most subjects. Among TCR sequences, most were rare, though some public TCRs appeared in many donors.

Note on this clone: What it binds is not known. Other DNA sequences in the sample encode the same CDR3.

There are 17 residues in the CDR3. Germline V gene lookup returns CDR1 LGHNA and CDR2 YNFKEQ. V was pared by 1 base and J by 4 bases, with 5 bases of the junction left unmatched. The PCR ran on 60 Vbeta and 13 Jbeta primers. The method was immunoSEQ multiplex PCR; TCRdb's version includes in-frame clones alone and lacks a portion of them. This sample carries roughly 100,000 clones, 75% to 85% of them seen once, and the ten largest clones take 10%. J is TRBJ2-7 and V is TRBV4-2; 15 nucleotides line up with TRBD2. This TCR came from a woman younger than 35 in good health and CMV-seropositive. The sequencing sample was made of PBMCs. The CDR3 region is CASSQVGLAGGIYEQYF. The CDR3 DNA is TGTGCCAGCAGCCAAGTGGGACTAGCGGGAGGTATTTACGAGCAGTACTTC.